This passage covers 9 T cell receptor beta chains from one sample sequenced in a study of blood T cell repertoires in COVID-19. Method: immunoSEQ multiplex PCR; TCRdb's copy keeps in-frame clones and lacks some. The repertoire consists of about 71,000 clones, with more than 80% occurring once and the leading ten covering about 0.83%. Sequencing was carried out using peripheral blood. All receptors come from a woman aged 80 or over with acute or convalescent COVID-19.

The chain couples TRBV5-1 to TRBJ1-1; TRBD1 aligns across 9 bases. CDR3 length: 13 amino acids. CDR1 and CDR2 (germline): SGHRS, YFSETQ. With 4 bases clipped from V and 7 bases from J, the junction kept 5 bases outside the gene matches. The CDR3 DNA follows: TGCGCCAGCAGCAGTCCGGGACAGGGTGAAGCTTTCTTT. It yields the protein CASSSPGQGEAFF.

CDR3 in amino acids: CASSRGQGQEKLFF. In nucleotides, the CDR3 is TGTGCCAGCAGCCGGGGACAGGGGCAAGAAAAACTGTTTTTT. The chain carries TRBV7-9 and TRBJ1-4, with 10 bases that match TRBD1. CDR3 length: 14 amino acids. J lost 8 bases, V lost 5 bases, and 5 bases had no gene match. Germline V lookup: CDR1 SEHNR, CDR2 FQNEAQ (reference sequence).

In DNA form, the CDR3 reads TGTGCCAGCAGCTGGAGACAGGGGAACACTGAAGCTTTCTTT. Amino acid sequence: CASSWRQGNTEAFF. The chain joins TRBV7-8 to TRBJ1-1, with 7 nucleotides matching TRBD1. V shed 4 bases, J shed 1 base, and the junction held 3 bases outside the gene matches. There are 14 residues in the CDR3. Germline V CDR1 and CDR2: SGHVS, FQNEAQ.

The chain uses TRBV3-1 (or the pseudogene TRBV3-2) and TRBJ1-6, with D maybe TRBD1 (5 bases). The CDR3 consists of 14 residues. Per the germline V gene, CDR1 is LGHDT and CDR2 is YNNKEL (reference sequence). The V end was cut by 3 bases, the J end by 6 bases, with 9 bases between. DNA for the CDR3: TGTGCCAGCAGCCAGGGGGGGATTAATTCACCCCTCCACTTT. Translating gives CASSQGGINSPLHF.

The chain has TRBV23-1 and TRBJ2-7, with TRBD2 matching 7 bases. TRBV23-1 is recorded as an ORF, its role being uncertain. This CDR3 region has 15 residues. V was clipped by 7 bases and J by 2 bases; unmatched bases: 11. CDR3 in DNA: TGCGCCAGCAATCAGGGTGCAGGGAGGGCCTACGAGCAGTACTTC. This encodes CASNQGAGRAYEQYF.

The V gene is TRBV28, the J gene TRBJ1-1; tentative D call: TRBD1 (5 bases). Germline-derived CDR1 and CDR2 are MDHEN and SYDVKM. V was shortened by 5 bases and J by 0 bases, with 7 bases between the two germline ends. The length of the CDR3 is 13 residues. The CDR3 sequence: CASSPGVNTEAFF. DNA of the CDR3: TGTGCCAGCAGTCCGGGGGTGAACACTGAAGCTTTCTTT.

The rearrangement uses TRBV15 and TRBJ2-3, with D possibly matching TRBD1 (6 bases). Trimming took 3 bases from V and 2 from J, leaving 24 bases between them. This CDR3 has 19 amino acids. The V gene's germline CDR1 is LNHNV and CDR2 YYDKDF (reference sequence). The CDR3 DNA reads TGTGCCACCAGCAGCAAGGAGGCAGGGGCCGAATCCCACACAGATACGCAGTATTTT. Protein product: CATSSKEAGAESHTDTQYF.

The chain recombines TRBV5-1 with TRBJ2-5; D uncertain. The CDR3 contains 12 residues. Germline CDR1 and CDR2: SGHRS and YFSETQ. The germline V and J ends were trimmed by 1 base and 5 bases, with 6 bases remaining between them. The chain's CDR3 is CASSLQRETQYF. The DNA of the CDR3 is TGCGCCAGCAGCTTGCAACGGGAGACCCAGTACTTC.

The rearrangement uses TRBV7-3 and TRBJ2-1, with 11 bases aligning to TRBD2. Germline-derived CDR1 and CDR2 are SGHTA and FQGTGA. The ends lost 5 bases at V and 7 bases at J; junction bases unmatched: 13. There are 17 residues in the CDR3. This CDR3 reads CASSPIPLAGVGNEQFF. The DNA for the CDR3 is TGTGCCAGCAGCCCCATCCCACTAGCGGGAGTGGGTAATGAGCAGTTCTTC.